Reported below is one T cell receptor (beta chain). The sample is drawn from a study of post-analysis software for immune sequencing data. Prepared TCR beta cDNA libraries contained unique molecular identifiers. Each CDR3 protein is one row after TCRdb ran MiXCR on the PCR reads. This table holds more than 450,000 distinct CDR3 sequences, 44% found once. The clonotype was recovered from a girl between 5 and 17 years old with multiple sclerosis. Sequencing used blood.

In nucleotides, the CDR3 is TGTGCCAGCCATGATGGGGGAGGACAGTTCTTC. Amino acid sequence: CASHDGGGQFF. This chain links TRBV12-3 or TRBV12-4 with TRBJ2-1; possible D gene TRBD2, 6 bases. The V and J ends lost 8 bases and 13 bases respectively, with 15 bases between them. The CDR3 totals 11 residues.